This T cell receptor (beta chain) was sequenced for a study of molecular identifiers for immune sequencing clone quantification. Between the trimmed V and J ends, which lost 3 bases and 1 base, there was a span of 9 bases. In germline, CDR1 is SGDLS, CDR2 YYNGEE. The CDR3 runs 14 residues. One entry per CDR3 protein results from TCRdb running MiXCR on the PCR reads. There are about 640,000 distinct CDR3 sequences in the sample; approximately 20% occur only once, and 0.85% lies in the top ten. A note on this clonotype: A much more abundant neighbour one base away suggests this may be a read error.

The chain is built from TRBV9 and TRBJ2-3, with D unclear. The source is a human donor in good health. Some libraries in this study had Jurkat cell RNA spiked in. The specimen was naive CD8+ T cells from blood, with Jurkat cell RNA spiked in. Regarding subset: FACS-sorted CD8+CD4-CCR7+CD45RA+ naive T cells. The CDR3 nucleotides read TGTGCCAGCAGCGCGTTTACTGGCACAGATACGCAGTATTTT. Encoded protein: CASSAFTGTDTQYF.